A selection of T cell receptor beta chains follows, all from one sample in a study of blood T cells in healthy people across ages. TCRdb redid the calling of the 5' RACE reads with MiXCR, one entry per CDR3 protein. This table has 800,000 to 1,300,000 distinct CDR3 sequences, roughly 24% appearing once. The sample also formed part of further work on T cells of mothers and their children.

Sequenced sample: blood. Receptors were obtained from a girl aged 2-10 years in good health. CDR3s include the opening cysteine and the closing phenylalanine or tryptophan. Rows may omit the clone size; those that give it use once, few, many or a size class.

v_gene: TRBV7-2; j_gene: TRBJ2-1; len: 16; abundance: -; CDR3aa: CASSSTSLFPYNEQFF
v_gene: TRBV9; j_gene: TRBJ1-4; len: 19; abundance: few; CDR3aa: CASSAPSGTGRSSNEKLFF
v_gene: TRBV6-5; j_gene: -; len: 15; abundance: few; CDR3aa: CASSSPQGSLYEQYF
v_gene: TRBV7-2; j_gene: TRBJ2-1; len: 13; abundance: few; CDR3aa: CASSDSTYNEQFF
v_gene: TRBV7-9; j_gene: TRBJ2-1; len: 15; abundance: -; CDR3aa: CASSGLAGLYNEQFF
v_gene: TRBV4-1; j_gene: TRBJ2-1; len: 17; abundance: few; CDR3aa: CASSQVARDLAFNEQFF
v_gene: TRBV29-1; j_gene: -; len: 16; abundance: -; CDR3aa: CSVEPGLAGYYNEQFF
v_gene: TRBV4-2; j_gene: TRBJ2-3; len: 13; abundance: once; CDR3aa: CASSQVASDTQYF
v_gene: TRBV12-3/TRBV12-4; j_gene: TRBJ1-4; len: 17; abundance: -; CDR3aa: CARHEDTSKATNEKLFF
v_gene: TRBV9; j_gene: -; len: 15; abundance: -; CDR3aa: CASSVVTSGMNEQFF
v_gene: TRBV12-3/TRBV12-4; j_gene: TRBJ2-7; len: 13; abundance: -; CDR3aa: CASSTDTTYEQYF
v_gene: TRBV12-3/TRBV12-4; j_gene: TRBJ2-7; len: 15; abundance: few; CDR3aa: CASRSAGGEPYEQYF
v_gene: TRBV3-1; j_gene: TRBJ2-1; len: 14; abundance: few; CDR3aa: CASSRAGGWNEQFF
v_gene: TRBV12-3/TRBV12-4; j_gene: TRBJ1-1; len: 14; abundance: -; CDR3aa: CASSLKEMNTEAFF
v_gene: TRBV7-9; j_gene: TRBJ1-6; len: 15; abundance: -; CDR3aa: CASSPKGQPNSPLHF
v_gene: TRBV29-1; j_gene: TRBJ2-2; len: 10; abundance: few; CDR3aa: CSPTTGELFF